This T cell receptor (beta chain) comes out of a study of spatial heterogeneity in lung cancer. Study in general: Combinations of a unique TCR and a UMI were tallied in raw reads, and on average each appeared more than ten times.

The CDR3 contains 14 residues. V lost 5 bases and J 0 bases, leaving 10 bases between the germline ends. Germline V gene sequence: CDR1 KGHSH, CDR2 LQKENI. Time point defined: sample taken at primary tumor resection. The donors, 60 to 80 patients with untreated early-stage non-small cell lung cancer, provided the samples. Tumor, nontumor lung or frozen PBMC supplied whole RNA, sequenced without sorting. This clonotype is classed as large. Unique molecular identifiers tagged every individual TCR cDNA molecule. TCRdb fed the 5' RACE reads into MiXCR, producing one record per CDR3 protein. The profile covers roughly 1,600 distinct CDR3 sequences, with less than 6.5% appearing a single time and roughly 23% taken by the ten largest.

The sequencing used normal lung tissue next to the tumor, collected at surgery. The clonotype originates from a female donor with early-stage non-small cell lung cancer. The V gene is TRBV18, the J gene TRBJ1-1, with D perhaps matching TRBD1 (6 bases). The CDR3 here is CASSSGTMNTEAFF. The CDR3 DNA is TGTGCCAGCTCATCAGGGACAATGAACACTGAAGCTTTCTTT.